The 5 T cell receptor beta chains listed next were all sequenced from one sample in a study of T-cell memory formation after mild COVID-19. From the 5' RACE reads, TCRdb called clonotypes with MiXCR, one entry per CDR3 protein. The sample has around 300,000 distinct CDR3 sequences, 13% seen once. The sample taken for sequencing was PBMCs or a T cell subset sorted from them (not recorded which). Every receptor here comes from a man in his late teens or twenties who had mild COVID-19 (a few samples of this study predate the infection). Cell type and time point are not known.

The rearrangement links TRBV9 to TRBJ1-5; tentative D call: TRBD1 (5 bases). V lost 2 bases, J lost 1 base, and 7 bases lay in between. CDR1 and CDR2 (germline): SGDLS, YYNGEE. This CDR3 is 14 amino acids long. In DNA, the CDR3 is TGTGCCAGCAGCGTGGGGGGGAGCAATCAGCCCCAGCATTTT. This sequence encodes CASSVGGSNQPQHF.

This clonotype was seen only a few times. The chain joins TRBV14 to TRBJ2-1; no clear D. The V end was cut by 2 bases, the J end by 13 bases, with 9 bases between. The CDR3 is 11 amino acids. CDR1 is SGHDN, CDR2 FVKESK, per germline. Written as DNA, the CDR3 is TGTGCCAGCAGCCAATCGTATCTACAGTTCTTC. Encoded protein: CASSQSYLQFF.

The V gene is TRBV6-5, the J gene TRBJ2-7; no clear D gene. Germline V CDR1 and CDR2: MNHEY, SVGAGI. Trimming shortened V by 2 bases and J by 2 bases, and 13 bases separated the two germline ends. The CDR3 has 15 amino acids. The CDR3 sequence: CASSYRPGSPYEQYF. In DNA form, the CDR3 reads TGTGCCAGCAGTTACAGACCCGGGTCTCCCTACGAGCAGTACTTC.

This clonotype has a handful of counts. This chain connects TRBV5-1 to TRBJ2-4; no clear D gene. Germline CDR1 and CDR2: SGHRS and YFSETQ. Trimming shortened V by 0 bases and J by 6 bases, and 10 bases separated the two germline ends. This CDR3 has 14 residues. The CDR3 here is CASSLGHGANIQYF. CDR3 bases: TGCGCCAGCAGCTTGGGACACGGAGCAAACATTCAGTACTTC.

The gene calls are TRBV5-5 and TRBJ2-7; 11 bases are a match to TRBD2. The CDR3 sequence is 15 residues long. The J segment lost 2 bases and the V segment lost 5 bases, leaving 6 bases of the junction unmatched. The V gene's germline CDR1 is SGHKS and CDR2 YYEKEE (reference sequence). CDR3 coding DNA: TGTGCCAGCAGTCCCGGGACTAGCGGACCCTACGAGCAGTACTTC. Protein sequence: CASSPGTSGPYEQYF. The complete variable domain, with remaining parts taken from reference TRBV5-5 and TRBJ2-7, reads DAGVTQSPTHLIKTRGQQVTLRCSPISGHKSVSWYQQVLGQGPQFIFQYYEKEERGRGNFPDRFSARQFPNYSSELNVNALLLGDSALYLCASSPGTSGPYEQYFGPGTRLTVT.